The rows below give T cell receptor beta chains drawn from one sample of a study of regulatory T cells in long-lasting Graves disease. TCRdb re-analysed the multiplex PCR reads in MiXCR, keeping a single row per CDR3 protein. The repertoire holds about 300,000 distinct CDR3 sequences, with under 25% as singletons. The sample was peripheral blood mononuclear cells (PBMCs), taken when the disease was refractory, from a patient treated with antithyroid drugs. Receptor source: a female donor with Graves disease. Each CDR3 is given with its conserved first and last residue. Each record gives: V gene, D gene, J gene, clone size, CDR3 DNA, CDR3 protein. A D gene is named only where the DNA matches it firmly. A clone size is listed for some rows: how often the clone was seen (once, few, many), or a class if it is expanded.

TRBV5-1	TRBD1	TRBJ2-2	few	TGCGCCAGCCAAAAGGACAGGGGCGGGGAGCTGTTTTTT	CASQKDRGGELFF
TRBV6-2/TRBV6-3	TRBD1	TRBJ2-5	-	TGTGCCAGCATCCCAGGGGGCTACCAAGAGACCCAGTACTTC	CASIPGGYQETQYF
TRBV4-1	-	TRBJ1-4	-	TGCGCCAGCAGCCAATCAGGGCTAAGTGAAAAACTGTTTTTT	CASSQSGLSEKLFF
TRBV5-5	TRBD1	TRBJ1-5	few	TGTGCCAGCAGCCAGACAGGGGCAGGCAATCAGCCCCAGCATTTT	CASSQTGAGNQPQHF
TRBV28	TRBD1	TRBJ1-1	-	TGTGCCAGCAGGGGGGACAGGGGGCCCCAAGTAAGAATGAACACTGAAGCTTTCTTT	CASRGDRGPQVRMNTEAFF
TRBV12-3/TRBV12-4	-	TRBJ1-3	few	TGTGCCAGCAGTTTAGGCGGAGACACCATATATTTT	CASSLGGDTIYF
TRBV7-9	-	TRBJ2-7	few	TGTGCCAGCAGCACATCCCACTACGAGCAGTACTTC	CASSTSHYEQYF
TRBV7-9	TRBD2	TRBJ2-1	-	TGTGCCAGCAGCCCCAGAGGGGGGACTAGGGGCTACAATGAGCAGTTCTTC	CASSPRGGTRGYNEQFF
TRBV10-3	-	TRBJ2-7	many	TGTGCCATCAGTGTCAGGGACGAGCAGTACTTC	CAISVRDEQYF
TRBV5-1	TRBD2	TRBJ2-3	-	TGCGCCAGCAGCTTTTTGTCTAGCGGGAGCACAGATACGCAGTATTTT	CASSFLSSGSTDTQYF
TRBV4-3	TRBD2	TRBJ2-2	-	TGCGCCAGCAGCCAAGTACCCAGGGCTAGCGGGAAGAACACCGGGGAGCTGTTTTTT	CASSQVPRASGKNTGELFF
TRBV20-1	-	TRBJ2-5	many	TGCAGTGCTAGACGAGTCCTCGGAGGAGAGACCCAGTACTTC	CSARRVLGGETQYF
TRBV28	TRBD1	TRBJ1-4	many	TGTGCCAGCAGCCCGGGACAGGTGACCGAAAAACTGTTTTTT	CASSPGQVTEKLFF
TRBV20-1	TRBD1	TRBJ1-4	few	TGCAGTGCAAGGGACAGCCAGAGTGAAAAACTGTTTTTT	CSARDSQSEKLFF
TRBV9	-	TRBJ1-1	many	TGTGCCAGCTCACCACAGCAAGAGAACACTGAAGCTTTCTTT	CASSPQQENTEAFF
TRBV5-1	TRBD1	TRBJ2-7	-	TGCGCCAGCAGTCCGGGGACAGTACACGAGCAGTACTTC	CASSPGTVHEQYF
TRBV18	-	TRBJ1-4	few	TGTGCCAGCTCGCGTACAGAGGCGTCTTCCGTTAATGAAAAACTGTTTTTT	CASSRTEASSVNEKLFF
TRBV11-2	-	TRBJ2-2	-	TGTGCCAGCAGCTTAGATGAGGGTAACACCGGGGAGCTGTTTTTT	CASSLDEGNTGELFF
TRBV28	-	TRBJ2-7	many	TGTGCCAGCAGTTTTAAGAGGGCCGCTGACTACGAGCAGTACTTC	CASSFKRAADYEQYF
TRBV7-2	-	TRBJ2-1	few	TGTGCCAGCAGCTTAGGGCGGTTCGGTTACAATGAGCAGTTCTTC	CASSLGRFGYNEQFF
TRBV5-6	TRBD2	TRBJ2-7	-	TGTGCCAGCAGTCCGTTCCTAGCGGGAGACTACGAGCAGTACTTC	CASSPFLAGDYEQYF
TRBV6-1	-	TRBJ2-5	many	TGTGCCAGCAGACTTAGCGGAGAGGGAGAGACCCAGTACTTC	CASRLSGEGETQYF
TRBV4-1	-	TRBJ2-7	-	TGCGCCAGCAGCCAAGACGTCGGCGGAATCTCCTACGAGCAGTACTTC	CASSQDVGGISYEQYF
TRBV7-9	TRBD2	TRBJ2-5	-	TGTGCCAGCAGCTTAGAGATAGCGGGAGAGACCCAGTACTTC	CASSLEIAGETQYF
TRBV5-1	TRBD2	TRBJ2-7	-	TGCGCCAGCAGCTGGAGGTGGGGGCTAGCGGGTACAAACAATTACGAGCAGTACTTC	CASSWRWGLAGTNNYEQYF
TRBV6-5	-	TRBJ1-2	once	TGTGCCAGCAGTTCCCTAGCGGCGGGCTATGGCTACACCTTC	CASSSLAAGYGYTF
TRBV7-8	TRBD2	TRBJ2-7	-	TGTGCCAGCAGCAGAGCGGGAGTGACCTACGAGCAGTACTTC	CASSRAGVTYEQYF
TRBV20-1	-	TRBJ1-6	few	TGCAGTGCCCTGGGACCATATAATTCACCCCTCCACTTT	CSALGPYNSPLHF
TRBV12-3/TRBV12-4	-	TRBJ2-7	many	TGTGCCAGCACCGGACAGTATTCCTACGAGCAGTACTTC	CASTGQYSYEQYF
TRBV9	-	TRBJ1-1	-	TGTGCCAGCAGCGTCTCCGGTACTCGGAACACTGAAGCTTTCTTT	CASSVSGTRNTEAFF
TRBV27	-	TRBJ2-2	-	TGTGCCAGCAGGACAAGGGAGAGGGAGCTGTTTTTT	CASRTRERELFF
TRBV6-9	TRBD1	TRBJ2-5	once	TGTGCCAGCAGTTACTCCGAGACAGGGGGTGAGACCCAGTACTTC	CASSYSETGGETQYF
TRBV9	TRBD1	TRBJ1-3	few	TGTGCCAGCAATAGGGACCACAGGACAGGGGTCGGCACCATATATTTT	CASNRDHRTGVGTIYF
TRBV18	TRBD1	TRBJ1-4	-	TGTGCCAGCTCCGACGCGGGACAGAATGAAAAACTGTTTTTT	CASSDAGQNEKLFF
TRBV5-1	TRBD1	TRBJ1-2	many	TGCGCCAGCAGCTTGACAGGGGAAGAAGGCTACACCTTC	CASSLTGEEGYTF
TRBV20-1	-	TRBJ2-7	-	TGCAGTGCCCCGAGCCCGGGACCAGGTGCCTACGAGCAGTACTTC	CSAPSPGPGAYEQYF
TRBV7-3	-	TRBJ2-2	many	TGTGCCAGCAGCTTGTCTAGGACCGGGGAGCTGTTTTTT	CASSLSRTGELFF
TRBV12-3/TRBV12-4	-	TRBJ1-2	many	TGTGCCAGCAGTGCAGGGTATGGCTACACCTTC	CASSAGYGYTF
TRBV4-3	TRBD1	TRBJ2-2	-	TGCGCCAGCAGCCACCGGGACAGGGGAATCGGGGAGCTGTTTTTT	CASSHRDRGIGELFF
TRBV27	-	TRBJ2-1	few	TGTGCCAGCAGTTATGGGGGCAATGAGCAGTTCTTC	CASSYGGNEQFF
TRBV18	-	TRBJ2-2	-	TGTGCCAGCTCACCGAGCGGTCTTAACACCGGGGAGCTGTTTTTT	CASSPSGLNTGELFF
TRBV10-2	TRBD2	TRBJ2-2	few	TGCGCCAGCAGTGACCTTGGGACTAGCGGGGCCGGGGAGCTGTTTTTT	CASSDLGTSGAGELFF
TRBV7-2	-	TRBJ2-4	many	TGTGCCAGCAGCCCCCGCAGGAACGGCAACATTCAGTACTTC	CASSPRRNGNIQYF
TRBV5-1	-	TRBJ1-5	few	TGCGCCAGCAGCTTGACAGGGAATGATGAGCCCCAGCATTTT	CASSLTGNDEPQHF
TRBV7-2	-	TRBJ1-1	-	TGTGCCAGCAGCTCACAGGCTTCGGACATTGAAGCTTTCTTT	CASSSQASDIEAFF
TRBV27	TRBD2	TRBJ2-7	few	TGTGCCAGCAGTCCTCGGGGTAGCGGGATCGAGCAGTACTTC	CASSPRGSGIEQYF